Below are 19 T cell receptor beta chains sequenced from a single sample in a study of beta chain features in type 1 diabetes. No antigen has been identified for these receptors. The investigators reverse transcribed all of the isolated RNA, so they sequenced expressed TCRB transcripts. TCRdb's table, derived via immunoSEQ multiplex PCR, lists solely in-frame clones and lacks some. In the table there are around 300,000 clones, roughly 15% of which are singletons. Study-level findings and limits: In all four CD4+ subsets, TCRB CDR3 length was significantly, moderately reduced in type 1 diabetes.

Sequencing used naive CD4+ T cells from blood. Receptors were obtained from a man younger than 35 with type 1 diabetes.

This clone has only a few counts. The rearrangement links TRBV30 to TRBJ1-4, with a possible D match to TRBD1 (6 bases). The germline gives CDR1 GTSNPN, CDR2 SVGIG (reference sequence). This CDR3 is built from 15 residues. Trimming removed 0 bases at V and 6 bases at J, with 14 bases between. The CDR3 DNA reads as TGTGCCTGGAGTGTGCAGGGGAGAAGACATGAAAAACTGTTTTTT. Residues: CAWSVQGRRHEKLFF. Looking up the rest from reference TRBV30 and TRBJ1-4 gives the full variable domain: SQTIHQWPATLVQPVGSPLSLECTVEGTSNPNLYWYRQAAGRGLQLLFYSVGIGQISSEVPQNLSASRPQDRQFILSSKKLLLSDSGFYLCAWSVQGRRHEKLFFGSGTQLSVL.

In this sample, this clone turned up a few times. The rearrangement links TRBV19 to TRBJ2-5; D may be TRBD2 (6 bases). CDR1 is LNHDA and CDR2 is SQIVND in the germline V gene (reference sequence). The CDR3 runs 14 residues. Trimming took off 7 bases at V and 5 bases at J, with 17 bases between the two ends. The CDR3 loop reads CASTSRGLPETQYF. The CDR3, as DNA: TGTGCCAGTACGAGCCGGGGACTTCCCGAGACCCAGTACTTC.

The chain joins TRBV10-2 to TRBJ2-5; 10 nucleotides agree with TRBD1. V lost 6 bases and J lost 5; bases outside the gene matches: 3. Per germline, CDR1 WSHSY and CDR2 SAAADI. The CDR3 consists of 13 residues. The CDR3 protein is CASRTGGGETQYF. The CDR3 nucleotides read TGCGCCAGCAGGACAGGGGGCGGTGAGACCCAGTACTTC.

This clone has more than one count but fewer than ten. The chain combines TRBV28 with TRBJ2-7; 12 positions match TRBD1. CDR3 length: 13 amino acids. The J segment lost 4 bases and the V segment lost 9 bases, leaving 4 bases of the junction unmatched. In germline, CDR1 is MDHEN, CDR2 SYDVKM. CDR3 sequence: CASGTGGEYEQYF. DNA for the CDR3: TGTGCCAGTGGGACAGGGGGCGAGTACGAGCAGTACTTC.

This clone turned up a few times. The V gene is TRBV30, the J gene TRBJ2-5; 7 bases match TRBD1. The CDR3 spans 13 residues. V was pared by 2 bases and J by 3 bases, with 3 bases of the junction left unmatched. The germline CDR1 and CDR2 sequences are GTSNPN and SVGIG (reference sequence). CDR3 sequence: CAWSTQGKETQYF. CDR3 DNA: TGTGCCTGGAGTACACAGGGGAAAGAGACCCAGTACTTC.

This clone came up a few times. The CDR3: CASRRGGSETQYF. Here the CDR3 DNA reads TGTGCCAGCCGAAGGGGGGGGAGCGAGACCCAGTACTTC. The chain joins TRBV7-2 to TRBJ2-5, with D possibly matching TRBD2 (7 bases). The length of the CDR3 is 13 residues. Germline lookup yields CDR1 SGHTA and CDR2 FQGNSA. The V end was cut by 8 bases, the J end by 5 bases, with 15 bases between.

The CDR3 DNA reads TGTGCCAGCAGTCCCGGACAGATCTACGAGCAGTACTTC. It encodes CASSPGQIYEQYF. The V call is TRBV28, the J call TRBJ2-7; D possibly corresponds to TRBD1 (6 bases). With 5 bases removed from V and 3 bases from J, the gap between germline ends came to 11 bases. Germline assignment: CDR1 MDHEN and CDR2 SYDVKM. The CDR3 is 13 amino acids.

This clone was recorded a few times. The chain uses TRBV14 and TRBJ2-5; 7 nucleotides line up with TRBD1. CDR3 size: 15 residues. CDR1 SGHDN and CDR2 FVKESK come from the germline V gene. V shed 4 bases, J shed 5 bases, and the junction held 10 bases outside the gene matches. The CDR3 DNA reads TGTGCCAGCAGCCGGGGCGACAGGGCGCGGGAGACCCAGTACTTC. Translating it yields CASSRGDRARETQYF.

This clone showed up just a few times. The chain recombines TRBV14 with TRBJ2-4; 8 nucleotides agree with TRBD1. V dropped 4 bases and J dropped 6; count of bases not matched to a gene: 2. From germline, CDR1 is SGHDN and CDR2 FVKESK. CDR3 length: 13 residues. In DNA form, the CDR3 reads TGTGCCAGCAGCCGTGACAGGGGAAACATTCAGTACTTC. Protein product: CASSRDRGNIQYF.

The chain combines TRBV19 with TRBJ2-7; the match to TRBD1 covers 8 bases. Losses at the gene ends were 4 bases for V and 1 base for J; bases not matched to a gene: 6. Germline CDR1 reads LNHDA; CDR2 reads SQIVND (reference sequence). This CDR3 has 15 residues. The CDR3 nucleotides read TGTGCCAGTAGTACCGGACAGGGTGTTTCCTACGAGCAGTACTTC. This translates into CASSTGQGVSYEQYF. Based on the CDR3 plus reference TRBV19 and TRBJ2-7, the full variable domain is DGGITQSPKYLFRKEGQNVTLSCEQNLNHDAMYWYRQDPGQGLRLIYYSQIVNDFQKGDIAEGYSVSREKKESFPLTVTSAQKNPTAFYLCASSTGQGVSYEQYFGPGTRLTVT.

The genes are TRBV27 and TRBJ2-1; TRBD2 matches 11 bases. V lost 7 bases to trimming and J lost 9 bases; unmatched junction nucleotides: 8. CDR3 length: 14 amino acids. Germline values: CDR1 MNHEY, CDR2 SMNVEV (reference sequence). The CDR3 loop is CASKRLAGSGEQFF. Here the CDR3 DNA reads TGTGCCAGCAAAAGACTAGCGGGATCCGGTGAGCAGTTCTTC.

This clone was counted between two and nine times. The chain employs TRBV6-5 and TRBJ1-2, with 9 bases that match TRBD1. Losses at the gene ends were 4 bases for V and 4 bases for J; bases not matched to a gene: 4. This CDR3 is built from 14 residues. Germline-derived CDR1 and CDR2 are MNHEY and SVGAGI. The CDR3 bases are TGTGCCAGCAGTTCGGGACAGGGTTCCTATGGCTACACCTTC. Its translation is CASSSGQGSYGYTF.

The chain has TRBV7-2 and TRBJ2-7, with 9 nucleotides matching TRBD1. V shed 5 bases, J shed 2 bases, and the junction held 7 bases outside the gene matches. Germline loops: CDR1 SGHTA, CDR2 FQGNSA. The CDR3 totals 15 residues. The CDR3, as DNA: TGTGCCAGCAGCCCTACGGACAGGGGAGCCTACGAGCAGTACTTC. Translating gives CASSPTDRGAYEQYF.

In DNA, the CDR3 is TGTGCCAGCAGCCCCAGGGGGAGCTCCTACAATGAGCAGTTCTTC. Translated: CASSPRGSSYNEQFF. The chain joins TRBV11-3 to TRBJ2-1; 7 bases agree with TRBD1. The length of the CDR3 is 15 residues. Germline V gene sequence: CDR1 SGHNT, CDR2 YENEEA. V trimming: 5 bases; J trimming: 0 bases; junction bases outside the gene matches: 4.

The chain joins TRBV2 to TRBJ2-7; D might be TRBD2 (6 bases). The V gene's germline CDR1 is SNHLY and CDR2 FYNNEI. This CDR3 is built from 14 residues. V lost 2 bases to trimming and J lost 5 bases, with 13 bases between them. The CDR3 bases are TGTGCCAGCAGTGAATTGGGGGGTTTCGACGAGCAGTACTTC. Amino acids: CASSELGGFDEQYF.

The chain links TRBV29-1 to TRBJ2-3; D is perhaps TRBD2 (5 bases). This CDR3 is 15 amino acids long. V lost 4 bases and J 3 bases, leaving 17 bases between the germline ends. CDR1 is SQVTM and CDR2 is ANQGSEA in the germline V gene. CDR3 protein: CSVAPGGRRTDTQYF. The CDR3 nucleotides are TGCAGCGTTGCACCAGGTGGGCGGAGGACAGATACGCAGTATTTT.

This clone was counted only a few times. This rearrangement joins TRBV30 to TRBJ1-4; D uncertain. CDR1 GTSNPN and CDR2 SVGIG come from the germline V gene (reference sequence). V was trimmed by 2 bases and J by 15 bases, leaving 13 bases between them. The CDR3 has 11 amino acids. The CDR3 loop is CAWSSGESVFF. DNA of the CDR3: TGTGCCTGGAGTAGCGGGGAATCGGTGTTTTTT.

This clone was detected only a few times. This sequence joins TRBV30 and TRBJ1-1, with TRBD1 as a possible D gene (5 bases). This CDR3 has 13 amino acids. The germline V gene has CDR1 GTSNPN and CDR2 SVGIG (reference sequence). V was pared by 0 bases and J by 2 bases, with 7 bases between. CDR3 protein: CAWSVQDNTEAFF. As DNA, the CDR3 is TGTGCCTGGAGTGTACAGGACAACACTGAAGCTTTCTTT.

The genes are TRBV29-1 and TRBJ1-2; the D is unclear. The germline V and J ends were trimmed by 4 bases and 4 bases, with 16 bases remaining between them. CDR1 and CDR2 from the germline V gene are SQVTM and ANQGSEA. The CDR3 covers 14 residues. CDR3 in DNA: TGCAGCGTTGCCCCCCCGGGATCTTCCTATGGCTACACCTTC. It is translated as CSVAPPGSSYGYTF.